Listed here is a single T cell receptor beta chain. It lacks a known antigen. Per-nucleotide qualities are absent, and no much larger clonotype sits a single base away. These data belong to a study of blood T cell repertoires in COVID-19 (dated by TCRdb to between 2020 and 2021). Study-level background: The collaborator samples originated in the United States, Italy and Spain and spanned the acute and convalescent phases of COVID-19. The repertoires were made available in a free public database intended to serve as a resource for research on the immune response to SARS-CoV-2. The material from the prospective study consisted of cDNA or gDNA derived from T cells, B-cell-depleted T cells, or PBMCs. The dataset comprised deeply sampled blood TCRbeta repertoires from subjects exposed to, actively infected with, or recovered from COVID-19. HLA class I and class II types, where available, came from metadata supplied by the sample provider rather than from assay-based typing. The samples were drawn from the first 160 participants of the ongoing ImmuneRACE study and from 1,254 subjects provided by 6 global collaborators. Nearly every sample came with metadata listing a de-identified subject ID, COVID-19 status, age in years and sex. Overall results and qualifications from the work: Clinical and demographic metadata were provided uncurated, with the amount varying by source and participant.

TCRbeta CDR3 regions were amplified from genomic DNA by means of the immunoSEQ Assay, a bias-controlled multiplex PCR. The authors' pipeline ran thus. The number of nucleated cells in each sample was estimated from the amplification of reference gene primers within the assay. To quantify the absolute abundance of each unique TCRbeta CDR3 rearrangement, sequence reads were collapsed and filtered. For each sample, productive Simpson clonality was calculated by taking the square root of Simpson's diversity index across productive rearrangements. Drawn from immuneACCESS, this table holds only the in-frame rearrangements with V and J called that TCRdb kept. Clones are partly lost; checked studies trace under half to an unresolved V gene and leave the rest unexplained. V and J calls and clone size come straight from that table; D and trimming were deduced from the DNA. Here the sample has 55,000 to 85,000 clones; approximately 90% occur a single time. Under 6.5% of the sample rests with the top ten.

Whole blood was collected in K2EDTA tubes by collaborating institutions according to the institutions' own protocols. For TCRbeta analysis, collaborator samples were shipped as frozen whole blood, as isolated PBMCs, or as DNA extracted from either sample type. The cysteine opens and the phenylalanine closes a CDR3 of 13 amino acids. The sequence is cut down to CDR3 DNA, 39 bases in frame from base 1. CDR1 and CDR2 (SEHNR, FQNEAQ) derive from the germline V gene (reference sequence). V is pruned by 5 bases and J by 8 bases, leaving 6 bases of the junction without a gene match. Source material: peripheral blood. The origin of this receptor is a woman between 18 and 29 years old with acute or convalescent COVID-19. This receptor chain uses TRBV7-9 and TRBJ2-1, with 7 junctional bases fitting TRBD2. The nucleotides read TGTGCCAGCAGCCCCCGGACTAGGGATGAGCAGTTCTTC. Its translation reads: CASSPRTRDEQFF. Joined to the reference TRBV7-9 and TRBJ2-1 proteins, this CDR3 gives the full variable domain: DTGVSQNPRHKITKRGQNVTFRCDPISEHNRLYWYRQTLGQGPEFLTYFQNEAQLEKSRLLSDRFSAERPKGSFSTLEIQRTEQGDSAMYLCASSPRTRDEQFFGPGTRLTVL.